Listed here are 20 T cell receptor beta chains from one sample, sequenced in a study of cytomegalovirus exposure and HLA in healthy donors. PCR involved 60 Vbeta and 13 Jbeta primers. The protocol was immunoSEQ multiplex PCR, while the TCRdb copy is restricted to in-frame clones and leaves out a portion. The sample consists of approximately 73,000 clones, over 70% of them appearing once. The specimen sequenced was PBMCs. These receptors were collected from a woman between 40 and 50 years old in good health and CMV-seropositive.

CDR3 sequence (DNA): TGCGCCAGCAGCTTGAGACAGGCGTACACCGGGGAGCTGTTTTTT. It translates to CASSLRQAYTGELFF. This chain joins TRBV5-1 and TRBJ2-2; TRBD1 is a possible D gene (6 bases). CDR1 and CDR2 (germline): SGHRS, YFSETQ. This CDR3 contains 15 residues. Trimming left V 1 base short and J 3 bases short, with 10 bases between.

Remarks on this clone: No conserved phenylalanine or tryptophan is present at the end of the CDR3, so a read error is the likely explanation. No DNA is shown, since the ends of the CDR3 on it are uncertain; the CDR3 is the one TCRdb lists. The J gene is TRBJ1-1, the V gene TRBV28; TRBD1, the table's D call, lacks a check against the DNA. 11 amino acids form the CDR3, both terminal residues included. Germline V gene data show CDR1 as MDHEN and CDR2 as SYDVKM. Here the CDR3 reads CASSADRGLRL.

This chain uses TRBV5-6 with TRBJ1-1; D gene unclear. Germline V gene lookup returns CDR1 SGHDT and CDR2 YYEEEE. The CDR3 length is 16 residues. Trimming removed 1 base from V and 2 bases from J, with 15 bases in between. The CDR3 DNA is TGTGCCAGCAGCTTGATAGGCGGGATAGTAAACACTGAAGCTTTCTTT. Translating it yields CASSLIGGIVNTEAFF.

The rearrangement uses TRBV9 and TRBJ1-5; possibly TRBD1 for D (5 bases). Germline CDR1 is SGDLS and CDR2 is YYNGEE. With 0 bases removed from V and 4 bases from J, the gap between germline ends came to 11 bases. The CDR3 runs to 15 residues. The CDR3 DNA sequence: TGTGCCAGCAGCGTAGGGGACGGGGGAAATCAGCCCCAGCATTTT. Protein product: CASSVGDGGNQPQHF.

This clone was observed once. The CDR3 nucleotides are TGCGCCAGCAGCTTGGCGCGCGGGAGCCCGCGAACCGGGGAGCTGTTTTTT. The encoded protein is CASSLARGSPRTGELFF. The V and J genes are TRBV5-1 and TRBJ2-2; TRBD2 matches 7 bases. This CDR3 has 17 residues. CDR1 is SGHRS, CDR2 YFSETQ, per germline. V lost 0 bases and J lost 5; bases outside the gene matches: 10.

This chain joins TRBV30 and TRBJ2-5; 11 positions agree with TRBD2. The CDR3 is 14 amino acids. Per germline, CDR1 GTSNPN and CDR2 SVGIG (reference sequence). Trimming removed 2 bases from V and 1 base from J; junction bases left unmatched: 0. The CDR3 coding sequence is TGTGCCTGGAGTACTAGCGGGGGCCAAGAGACCCAGTACTTC. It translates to CAWSTSGGQETQYF. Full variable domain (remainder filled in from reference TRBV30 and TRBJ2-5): SQTIHQWPATLVQPVGSPLSLECTVEGTSNPNLYWYRQAAGRGLQLLFYSVGIGQISSEVPQNLSASRPQDRQFILSSKKLLLSDSGFYLCAWSTSGGQETQYFGPGTRLLVL.

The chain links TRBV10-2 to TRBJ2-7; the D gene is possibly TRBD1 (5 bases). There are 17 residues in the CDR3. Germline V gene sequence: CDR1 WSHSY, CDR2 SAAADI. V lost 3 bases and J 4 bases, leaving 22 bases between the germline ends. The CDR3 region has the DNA TGCGCCAGCAGTGACAGCGCTTTCCTTCAGGGTTGGTACGAGCAGTACTTC. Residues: CASSDSAFLQGWYEQYF.

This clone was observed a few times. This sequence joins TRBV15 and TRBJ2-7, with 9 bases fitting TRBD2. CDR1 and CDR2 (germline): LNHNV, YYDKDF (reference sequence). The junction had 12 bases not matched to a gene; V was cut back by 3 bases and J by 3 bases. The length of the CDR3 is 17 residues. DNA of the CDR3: TGTGCCACCAGCAGGAGTAGCGGGAGTGGCCGGCTCTACGAGCAGTACTTC. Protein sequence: CATSRSSGSGRLYEQYF.

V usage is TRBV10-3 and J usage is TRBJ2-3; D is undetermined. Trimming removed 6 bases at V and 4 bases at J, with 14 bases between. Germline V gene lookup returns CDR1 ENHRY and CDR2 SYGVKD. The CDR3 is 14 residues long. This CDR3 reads CAIRETTSSDTQYF. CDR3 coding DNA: TGTGCCATCAGGGAAACTACGTCGTCAGATACGCAGTATTTT.

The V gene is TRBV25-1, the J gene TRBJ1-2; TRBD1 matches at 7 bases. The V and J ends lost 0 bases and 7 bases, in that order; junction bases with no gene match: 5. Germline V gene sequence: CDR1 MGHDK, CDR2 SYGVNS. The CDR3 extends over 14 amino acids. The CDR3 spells CASSEYVGGSGYTF. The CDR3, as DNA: TGTGCCAGCAGTGAATATGTAGGGGGCTCTGGCTACACCTTC.

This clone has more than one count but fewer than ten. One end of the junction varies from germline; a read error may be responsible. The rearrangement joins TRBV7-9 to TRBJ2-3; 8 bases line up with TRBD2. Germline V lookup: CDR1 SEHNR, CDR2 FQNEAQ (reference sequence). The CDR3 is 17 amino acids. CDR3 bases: TGTTCCAGCAGCTTAGGACGAGCGGGGGACCGCACAGATACGCAGTATTTT. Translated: CSSSLGRAGDRTDTQYF.

CDR3: CALQTTGQPQHF. As DNA, the CDR3 is TGTGCCTTACAGACGACAGGGCAGCCCCAGCATTTT. The rearrangement links TRBV30 to TRBJ1-5, with TRBD1 matching 7 bases. Germline V gene data show CDR1 as GTSNPN and CDR2 as SVGIG (reference sequence). The V gene end was trimmed by 7 bases and the J gene end by 7 bases; junction bases not matched to a gene: 7. This CDR3 is 12 amino acids long.

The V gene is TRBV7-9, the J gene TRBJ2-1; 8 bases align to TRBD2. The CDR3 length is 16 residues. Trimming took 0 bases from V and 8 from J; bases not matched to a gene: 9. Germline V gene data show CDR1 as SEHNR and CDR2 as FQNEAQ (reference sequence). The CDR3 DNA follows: TGTGCCAGCAGCTTAGCCCTAGCGGGTTACGTTTATGAGCAGTTCTTC. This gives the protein CASSLALAGYVYEQFF.

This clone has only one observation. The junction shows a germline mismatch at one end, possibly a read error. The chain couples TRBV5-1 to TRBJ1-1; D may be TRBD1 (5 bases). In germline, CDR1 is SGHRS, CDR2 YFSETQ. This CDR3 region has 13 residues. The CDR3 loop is CASSLTVGQGGLF. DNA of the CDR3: TGCGCCAGCAGCTTGACGGTGGGGCAGGGAGGTCTCTTT.

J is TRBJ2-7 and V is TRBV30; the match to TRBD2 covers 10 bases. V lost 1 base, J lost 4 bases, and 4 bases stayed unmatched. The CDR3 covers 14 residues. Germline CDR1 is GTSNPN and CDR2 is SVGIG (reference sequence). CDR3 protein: CAWSGLAGSYEQYF. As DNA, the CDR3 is TGTGCCTGGAGTGGACTAGCGGGTTCGTACGAGCAGTACTTC.

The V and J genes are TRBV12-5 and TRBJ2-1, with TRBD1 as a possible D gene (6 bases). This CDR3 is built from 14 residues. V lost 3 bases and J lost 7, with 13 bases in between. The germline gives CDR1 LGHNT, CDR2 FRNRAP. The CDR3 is CASGLGQIQNEQFF. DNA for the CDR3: TGTGCTAGTGGTTTAGGACAGATACAAAATGAGCAGTTCTTC.

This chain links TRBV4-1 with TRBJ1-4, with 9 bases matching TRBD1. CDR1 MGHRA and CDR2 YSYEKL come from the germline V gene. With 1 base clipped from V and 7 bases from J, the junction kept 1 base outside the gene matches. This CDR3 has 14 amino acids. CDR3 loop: CASSQGQGGEKLFF. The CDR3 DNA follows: TGCGCCAGCAGCCAAGGACAGGGGGGTGAAAAACTGTTTTTT.

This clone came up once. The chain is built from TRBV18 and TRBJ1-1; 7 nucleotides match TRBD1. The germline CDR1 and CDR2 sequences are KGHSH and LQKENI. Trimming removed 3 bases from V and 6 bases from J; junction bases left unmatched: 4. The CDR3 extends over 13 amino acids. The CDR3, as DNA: TGTGCCAGCTCACCGACAGGGACGGCTGAAGCTTTCTTT. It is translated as CASSPTGTAEAFF.

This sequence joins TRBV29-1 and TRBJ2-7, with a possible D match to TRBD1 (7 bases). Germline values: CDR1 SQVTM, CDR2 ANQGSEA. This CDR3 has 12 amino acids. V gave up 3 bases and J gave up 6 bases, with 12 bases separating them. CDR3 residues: CSVEAGGIEQYF. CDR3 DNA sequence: TGCAGCGTTGAGGCAGGGGGGATCGAGCAGTACTTC.

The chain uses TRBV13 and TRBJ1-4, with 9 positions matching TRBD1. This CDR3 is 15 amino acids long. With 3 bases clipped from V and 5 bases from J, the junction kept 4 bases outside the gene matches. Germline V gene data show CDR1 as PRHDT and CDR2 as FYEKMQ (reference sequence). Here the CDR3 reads CASSLGTGRNEKLFF. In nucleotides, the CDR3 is TGTGCCAGCAGCTTGGGGACAGGGCGGAATGAAAAACTGTTTTTT.